A single sample gave rise to the 5 T cell receptor beta chains below, sequenced in a study of post-analysis software for immune sequencing data. General study results and limits: In patients, TRBV5-6, TRBV5-1 and TRBV20-1 belonged to four or five TRBV segments found more frequently than in controls.

The library was made from cDNA and included unique molecular identifiers. One entry per CDR3 protein results from TCRdb running MiXCR on the PCR reads. The table records 450,000 to 700,000 distinct CDR3 sequences, about 44% of them present only once. For these receptors, no antigen is known. Source material: blood. The source of these receptors is a girl between 5 and 17 years old with multiple sclerosis.

The chain joins TRBV4-1 to TRBJ2-7, with D unresolved. Per germline, CDR1 MGHRA and CDR2 YSYEKL. With 0 bases removed from V and 10 bases from J, the gap between germline ends came to 13 bases. This CDR3 contains 13 residues. The CDR3 here is CASSQDVGEAQYF. CDR3 DNA sequence: TGCGCCAGCAGCCAAGACGTCGGTGAGGCCCAGTACTTC.

The chain carries TRBV11-2 and TRBJ1-2; 8 positions agree with TRBD1. V dropped 2 bases and J dropped 4; count of bases not matched to a gene: 12. The germline V gene encodes CDR1 SGHAT and CDR2 FQNNGV. The CDR3 consists of 17 residues. In nucleotides, the CDR3 is TGTGCCAGCAGCTTACAACAGGGGGTCGACAGCAGCTATGGCTACACCTTC. It is translated as CASSLQQGVDSSYGYTF.

The chain links TRBV6-1 to TRBJ2-7; no clear D. V was clipped by 4 bases and J by 2 bases, with 18 bases between them. Germline assignment: CDR1 MNHNS and CDR2 SASEGT. The CDR3 is made up of 16 amino acids. CDR3 nucleotide sequence: TGTGCCAGCAGTGCAAAGGGTGGAATATCACCCTACGAGCAGTACTTC. This translates into CASSAKGGISPYEQYF.

This chain uses TRBV6-1 with TRBJ2-1, with 9 bases that match TRBD2. Germline loops: CDR1 MNHNS, CDR2 SASEGT. V was pared by 7 bases and J by 0 bases, with 16 bases of the junction left unmatched. The CDR3 contains 19 residues. CDR3 coding DNA: TGTGCCAGCACCACCATGGGGTTTGCTAGCGGGACCTCCTACAATGAGCAGTTCTTC. This gives the protein CASTTMGFASGTSYNEQFF.

The chain recombines TRBV4-2 with TRBJ2-4, with a tentative D call TRBD1 (7 bases). CDR1 is LGHNA and CDR2 is YNFKEQ in the germline V gene. The CDR3 has 17 residues. V gave up 0 bases and J gave up 0 bases, with 12 bases separating them. The CDR3 nucleotides are TGTGCCAGCAGCCAAGATCAGGGGGGCAGAGCCAAAAACATTCAGTACTTC. Translated: CASSQDQGGRAKNIQYF.